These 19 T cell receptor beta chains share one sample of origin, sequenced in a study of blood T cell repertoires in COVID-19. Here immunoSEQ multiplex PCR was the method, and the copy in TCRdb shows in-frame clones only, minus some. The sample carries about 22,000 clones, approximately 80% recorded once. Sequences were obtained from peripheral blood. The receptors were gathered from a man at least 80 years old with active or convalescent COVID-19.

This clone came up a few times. In DNA, the CDR3 is TGTGCCACTAGCAGGGACAGAAACTACGAGCAGTACTTC. Encoded protein: CATSRDRNYEQYF. V gene TRBV2 combines with J gene TRBJ2-7; 7 bases agree with TRBD1. The CDR3 spans 13 residues. J was trimmed by 3 bases and V by 10 bases; bases with no gene match: 9. Germline loops: CDR1 SNHLY, CDR2 FYNNEI. Full variable domain (rest looked up from reference TRBV2 and TRBJ2-7): EPEVTQTPSHQVTQMGQEVILRCVPISNHLYFYWYRQILGQKVEFLVSFYNNEISEKSEIFDDQFSVERPDGSNFTLKIRSTKLEDSAMYFCATSRDRNYEQYFGPGTRLTVT.

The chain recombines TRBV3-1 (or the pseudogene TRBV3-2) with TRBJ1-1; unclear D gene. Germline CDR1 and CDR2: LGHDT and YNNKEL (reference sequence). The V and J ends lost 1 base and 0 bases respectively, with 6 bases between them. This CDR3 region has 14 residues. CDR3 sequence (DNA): TGTGCCAGCAGCCAAGGCACATTGAACACTGAAGCTTTCTTT. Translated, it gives CASSQGTLNTEAFF.

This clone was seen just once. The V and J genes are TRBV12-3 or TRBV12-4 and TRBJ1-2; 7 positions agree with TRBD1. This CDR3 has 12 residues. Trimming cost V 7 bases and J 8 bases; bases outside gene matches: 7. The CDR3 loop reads CASTRQGSGYTF. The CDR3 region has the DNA TGTGCCAGCACCCGACAGGGATCCGGCTACACCTTC.

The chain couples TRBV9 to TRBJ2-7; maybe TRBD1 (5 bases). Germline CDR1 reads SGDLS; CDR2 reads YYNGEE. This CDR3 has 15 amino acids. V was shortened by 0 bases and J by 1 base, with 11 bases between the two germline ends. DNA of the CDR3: TGTGCCAGCAGCGTAGGGACAAGGGGTTCCTACGAGCAGTACTTC. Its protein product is CASSVGTRGSYEQYF.

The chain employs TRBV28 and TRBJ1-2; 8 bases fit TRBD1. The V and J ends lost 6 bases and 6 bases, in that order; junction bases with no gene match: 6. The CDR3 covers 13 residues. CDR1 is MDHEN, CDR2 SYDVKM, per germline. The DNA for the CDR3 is TGTGCCAGCAGATCCGGGACAGGTAATGGCTACACCTTC. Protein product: CASRSGTGNGYTF.

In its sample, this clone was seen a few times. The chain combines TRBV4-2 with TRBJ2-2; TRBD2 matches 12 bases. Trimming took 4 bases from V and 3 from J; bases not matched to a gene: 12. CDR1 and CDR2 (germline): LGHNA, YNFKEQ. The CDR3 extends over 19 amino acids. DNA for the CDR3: TGTGCCAGCAGCCCCCACGCTAGCGGGGGGGCAAGGGACACCGGGGAGCTGTTTTTT. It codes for CASSPHASGGARDTGELFF.

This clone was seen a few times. CDR3 sequence: CASSPQQQGEETQYF. The CDR3 bases are TGTGCCAGCTCACCTCAGCAACAGGGTGAAGAGACCCAGTACTTC. The chain recombines TRBV18 with TRBJ2-5, with D tentatively TRBD1 (6 bases). Looked up from germline, CDR1 is KGHSH and CDR2 is LQKENI. The V end was cut by 3 bases, the J end by 3 bases, with 14 bases between. There are 15 residues in the CDR3.

CDR3 coding DNA: TGCGCCAGCAGCGTCGGGACAGCGCTAGACACCGGGGAGCTGTTTTTT. As protein: CASSVGTALDTGELFF. This chain uses TRBV5-1 with TRBJ2-2, with 7 bases identical to TRBD1. The CDR3 is 16 amino acids. In germline, CDR1 is SGHRS, CDR2 YFSETQ. With 4 bases clipped from V and 3 bases from J, the junction kept 9 bases outside the gene matches.

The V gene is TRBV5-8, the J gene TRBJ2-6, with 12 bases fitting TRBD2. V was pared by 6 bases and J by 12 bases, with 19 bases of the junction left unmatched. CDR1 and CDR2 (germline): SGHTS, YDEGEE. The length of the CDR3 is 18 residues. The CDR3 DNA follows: TGTGCCAGCACCGGACTAGCGGGGACCATATCTGGGGTTGGCGTCCTGACTTTC. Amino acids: CASTGLAGTISGVGVLTF.

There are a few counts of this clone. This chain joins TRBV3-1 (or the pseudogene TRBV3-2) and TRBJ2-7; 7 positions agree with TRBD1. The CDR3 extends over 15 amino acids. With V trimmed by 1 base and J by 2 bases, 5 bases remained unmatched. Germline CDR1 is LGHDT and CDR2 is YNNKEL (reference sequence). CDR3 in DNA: TGTGCCAGCAGCCAAGGAGGGGGCGCCCCCTACGAGCAGTACTTC. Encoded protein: CASSQGGGAPYEQYF.

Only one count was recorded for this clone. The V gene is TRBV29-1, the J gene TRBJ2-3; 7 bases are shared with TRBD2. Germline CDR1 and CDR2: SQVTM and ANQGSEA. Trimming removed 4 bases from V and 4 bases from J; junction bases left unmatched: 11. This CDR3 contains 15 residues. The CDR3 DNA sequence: TGCAGCGTTGGCGGCGGGAGAATAGGTGCAGATACGCAGTATTTT. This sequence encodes CSVGGGRIGADTQYF.

The CDR3 nucleotides read TGTGCCAGCAGTCCTCAACCTCTAGCGGGGGGGATCAATGAGCAGTTCTTC. Translated, it gives CASSPQPLAGGINEQFF. This sequence joins TRBV2 and TRBJ2-1; 12 bases agree with TRBD2. The J segment lost 6 bases and the V segment lost 5 bases, leaving 11 bases of the junction unmatched. Germline CDR1 is SNHLY and CDR2 is FYNNEI. The CDR3 sequence is 17 residues long.

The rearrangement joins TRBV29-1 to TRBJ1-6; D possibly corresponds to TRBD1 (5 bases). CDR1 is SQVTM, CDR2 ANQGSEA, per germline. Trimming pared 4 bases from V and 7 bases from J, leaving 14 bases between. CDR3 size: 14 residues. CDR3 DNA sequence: TGCAGCGTTGCGTTGACGGCAGGGAATTCACCCCTCCACTTT. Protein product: CSVALTAGNSPLHF.

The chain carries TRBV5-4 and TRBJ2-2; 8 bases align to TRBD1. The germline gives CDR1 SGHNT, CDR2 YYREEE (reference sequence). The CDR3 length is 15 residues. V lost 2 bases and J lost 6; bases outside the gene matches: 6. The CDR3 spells CASSFVDRGSGELFF. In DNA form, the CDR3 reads TGTGCCAGCAGCTTTGTCGACAGGGGCTCCGGGGAGCTGTTTTTT.

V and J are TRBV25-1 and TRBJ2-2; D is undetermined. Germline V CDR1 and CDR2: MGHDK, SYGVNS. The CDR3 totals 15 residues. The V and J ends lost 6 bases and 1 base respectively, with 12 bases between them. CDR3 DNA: TGTGCCAGCAGCCGACCGGGTCAGAACACCGGGGAGCTGTTTTTT. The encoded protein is CASSRPGQNTGELFF.

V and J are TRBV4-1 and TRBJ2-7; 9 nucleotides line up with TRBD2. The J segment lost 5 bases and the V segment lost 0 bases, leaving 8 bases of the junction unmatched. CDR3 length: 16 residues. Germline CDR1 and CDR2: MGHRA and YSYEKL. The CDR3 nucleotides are TGCGCCAGCAGCCAAGAAGGTGGGACTAGCTACCACGAGCAGTACTTC. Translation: CASSQEGGTSYHEQYF.

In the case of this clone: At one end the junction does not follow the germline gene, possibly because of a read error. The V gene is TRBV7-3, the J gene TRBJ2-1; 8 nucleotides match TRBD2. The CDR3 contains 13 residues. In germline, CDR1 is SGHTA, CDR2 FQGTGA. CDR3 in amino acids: CASSPSGGNVQFF. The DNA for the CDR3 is TGTGCCAGCAGCCCCTCGGGGGGGAATGTGCAGTTCTTC.

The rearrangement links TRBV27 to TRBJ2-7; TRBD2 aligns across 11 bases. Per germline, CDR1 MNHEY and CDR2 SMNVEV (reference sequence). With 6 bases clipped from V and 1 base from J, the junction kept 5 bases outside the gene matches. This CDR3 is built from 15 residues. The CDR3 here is CASRPTSGGSYEQYF. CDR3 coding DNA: TGTGCCAGCAGGCCTACTAGCGGGGGTTCCTACGAGCAGTACTTC.

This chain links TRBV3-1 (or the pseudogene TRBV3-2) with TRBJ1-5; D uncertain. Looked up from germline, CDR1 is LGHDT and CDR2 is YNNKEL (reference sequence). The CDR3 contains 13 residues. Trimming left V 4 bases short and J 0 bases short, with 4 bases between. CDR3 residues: CASSLYSNQPQHF. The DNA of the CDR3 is TGTGCCAGCAGCCTATATAGCAATCAGCCCCAGCATTTT.